A selection of T cell receptor beta chains follows, all from one sample in a study of T cell responses to AZD1222 COVID-19 vaccine. TCRdb's copy holds only in-frame clones and misses some; the assay was immunoSEQ multiplex PCR. The repertoire holds about 270,000 clones, with around 93% as singletons. Here the sequenced sample was peripheral blood, taken 28 days after the second AZD1222 dose. Source of these receptors: an adult who received the AZD1222 COVID-19 vaccine. Both conserved end residues are part of each CDR3. A D gene is named only where the DNA matches it firmly. Clone size is shown for a subset of rows, as once, few, many or a class of expanded clone.

TRBV11-2	.	14	.	TRBJ2-7	TGTGCCAGCAGCCAGGGACCCCGTGGAGACGAGCAGTACTTC	CASSQGPRGDEQYF
TRBV18	.	15	TRBD2	TRBJ2-2	TGTGCCAGCCTTCTTGCGGGAGCAATCACCGGGGAGCTGTTTTTT	CASLLAGAITGELFF
TRBV28	.	14	.	TRBJ1-1	TGTGCCAGCACCTCAAGACAGATGAACACTGAAGCTTTCTTT	CASTSRQMNTEAFF
TRBV28	.	12	.	TRBJ2-7	TGTGCCAGCTCTCGGGGGTACTACGAGCAGTACTTC	CASSRGYYEQYF
TRBV5-5	.	15	TRBD1	TRBJ1-4	TGTGCCAGCAGCTTGGACAGGGGGAGGAATGAAAAACTGTTTTTT	CASSLDRGRNEKLFF
TRBV28	.	12	.	TRBJ1-5	TGTGCCAGCACGCTTAGCAATCAGCCCCAGCATTTT	CASTLSNQPQHF
TRBV23-1	.	15	TRBD1	TRBJ1-3	TGCGCCAGCAGTCGCCCGGGACAGGGGGGAAACACCATATATTTT	CASSRPGQGGNTIYF
TRBV10-2	once	12	.	TRBJ2-7	TGCGCCAGCAGCCGATACTCCTACGAGCAGTACTTC	CASSRYSYEQYF
TRBV16	.	16	TRBD2	TRBJ2-2	TGTGCCAGCAGCCTAACCCCATCCGGGACTAGGGGGGAGCTGTTTTTT	CASSLTPSGTRGELFF
TRBV7-2	.	16	.	TRBJ2-2	TGTGCCAGCAGCTTAGCAGAGAGCTTTAGGGGCGGGGAGCTGTTTTTT	CASSLAESFRGGELFF
TRBV5-1	.	18	TRBD2	TRBJ2-3	TGCGCCAGCAGCCTCGGGACTAGCGGGAGGACGGGCACAGATACGCAGTATTTT	CASSLGTSGRTGTDTQYF
TRBV5-5	.	15	.	TRBJ1-1	TGTGCCAGCAGCCCGGATAGGGTTATGGGCACTGAAGCTTTCTTT	CASSPDRVMGTEAFF
TRBV7-9	.	14	.	TRBJ2-3	TGTGCCAGCAGCGAAGGAGTAGTCACAGATACGCAGTATTTT	CASSEGVVTDTQYF
TRBV6-5	.	14	.	TRBJ1-3	.	CASSSSGSGNTIYF
TRBV19	.	17	TRBD1	TRBJ2-3	TGTGCCAGTAGTATCATCGCTCTGGGACAGGGGAGGGATACGCAGTATTTT	CASSIIALGQGRDTQYF
TRBV28	.	13	.	TRBJ1-4	TGTGCCATTCGAGAGAGGTTTAATGAAAAACTGTTTTTT	CAIRERFNEKLFF
TRBV7-2	.	18	.	TRBJ2-3	TGTGCCAGCAGCTCGAGTCCCGGGACATCGCCTAGCACAGATACGCAGTATTTT	CASSSSPGTSPSTDTQYF
TRBV7-2	.	15	.	TRBJ1-2	TGTGCCAGCAGCTTTTATTCAACGTTGGACTATGGCTACACCTTC	CASSFYSTLDYGYTF
TRBV28	.	15	.	TRBJ2-5	TGTGCCAGCAGTTTGCGTAGGGGCCAGCAAGAGACCCAGTACTTC	CASSLRRGQQETQYF
TRBV19	.	14	.	TRBJ2-7	TGTGCCAGTAGTGTGCCGGGCCTCACCTACGAGCAGTACTTC	CASSVPGLTYEQYF
TRBV19	.	13	.	TRBJ2-7	TGTGCCAGTTCAATCCAAGGCGGCTACGAGCAGTACTTC	CASSIQGGYEQYF
TRBV19	.	13	.	TRBJ1-2	TGTGCCAGTAGTCAGGGACCTAACTATGGCTACACCTTC	CASSQGPNYGYTF
TRBV4-1	once	17	TRBD2	TRBJ2-3	TGCGCCAGCAGCCAAGCCCCACTAGCGGGGAGGTCGGATACGCAGTATTTT	CASSQAPLAGRSDTQYF
TRBV7-8	.	13	.	TRBJ1-2	TGTGCCAGCAGCTCACCGCTATCCTATGGCTACACCTTC	CASSSPLSYGYTF
TRBV5-1	.	14	.	TRBJ2-7	TGCGCCAGCAGCGAAGACAGGTCCTCCTACGAGCAGTACTTC	CASSEDRSSYEQYF
TRBV28	once	16	.	TRBJ1-5	TGTGCCAGCAGCTCCACCTGGGGGGGAGCGGGACAGCCCCAGCATTTT	CASSSTWGGAGQPQHF
TRBV5-4	.	15	.	TRBJ2-1	TGTGCCAGCAGCTTGGCCTCGGGTTCCTACAATGAGCAGTTCTTC	CASSLASGSYNEQFF
TRBV3-1/TRBV3-2	once	14	.	TRBJ1-6	TGTGCCAGCAGCAGGTCAGGGGAGAATTCACCCCTCCACTTT	CASSRSGENSPLHF
TRBV5-1	.	19	TRBD2	TRBJ2-3	TGCGCCAGCAGCTTGACCGCCGGGACTAGCGGGAGAAGCACAGATACGCAGTATTTT	CASSLTAGTSGRSTDTQYF
TRBV3-1/TRBV3-2	.	13	.	TRBJ1-1	TGTGCCAGCAGCCCTGGACGGCGGGCTGAAGCTTTCTTT	CASSPGRRAEAFF
TRBV5-4	.	12	.	TRBJ1-2	TGTGCCAGCAGCTTGTCCTTCTATGGCTACACCTTC	CASSLSFYGYTF
TRBV7-9	.	12	.	TRBJ2-3	TGTGCCAGCAGCTTAGGGCATGAGAGTGAGTATTTT	CASSLGHESEYF
TRBV6-5	once	13	.	TRBJ2-7	TGTGCCAGCAGTCCGGGTCTATCCTACGAGCAGTACTTC	CASSPGLSYEQYF
TRBV2	.	15	TRBD1	TRBJ2-2	TGTGCCAGCAGGGAGGACAGGGCGAACACCGGGGAGCTGTTTTTT	CASREDRANTGELFF
TRBV7-8	.	14	TRBD1	TRBJ1-2	TGTGCCAGCAGTCCATCGGGACAGATGCGTGGCTACACCTTC	CASSPSGQMRGYTF
TRBV5-1	.	13	.	TRBJ1-5	TGCGCCAGCAGCATTGACAGAGATCAGCCCCAGCATTTT	CASSIDRDQPQHF
TRBV24-1	.	15	TRBD2	TRBJ2-2	TGTGCCACCAGTGATAGCGGGAGGGGAACCGGGGAGCTGTTTTTT	CATSDSGRGTGELFF
TRBV11-2	.	14	TRBD1	TRBJ2-2	TGTGCCAGCAGCTTGGGACAGGCGACCGGGGAGCTGTTTTTT	CASSLGQATGELFF
TRBV2	.	15	TRBD2	TRBJ2-1	TGTGCCAGCAGAACCCCGGGACTAGCAGGCGATGAGCAGTTCTTC	CASRTPGLAGDEQFF
TRBV27	.	13	TRBD1	TRBJ2-3	TGTGCCAGCAGGGGACAGAGCACAGATACGCAGTATTTT	CASRGQSTDTQYF
TRBV19	.	15	.	TRBJ1-4	TGTGCCAGTAGTATGGTTCCGGCGACTAATGAAAAACTGTTTTTT	CASSMVPATNEKLFF
TRBV7-8	.	18	.	TRBJ1-4	TGTGCCAGCAGCTTAGCGCTACGGGGGAGTGCAACTAATGAAAAACTGTTTTTT	CASSLALRGSATNEKLFF
TRBV2	.	16	.	TRBJ2-4	TGTGCCAGCAGTGACAGGGACGCGGTCTCCAAAAACATTCAGTACTTC	CASSDRDAVSKNIQYF
TRBV3-1/TRBV3-2	.	14	.	TRBJ2-7	TGTGCCAGCAGCCAAGTTGTGGAAAGCTACGAGCAGTACTTC	CASSQVVESYEQYF
TRBV2	.	14	.	TRBJ2-1	TGTGCCAGCAGTCAAGGACTTCCTCGCAATGAGCAGTTCTTC	CASSQGLPRNEQFF
TRBV15	.	13	.	TRBJ2-1	TGTGCCACCAGCAGAGAATGGAGTCCTGAGCAGTTCTTC	CATSREWSPEQFF
TRBV2	.	14	.	TRBJ2-7	TGTGCCAGCAGGAGGCCCGGGACTTCCTACGAGCAGTACTTC	CASRRPGTSYEQYF
TRBV28	.	18	.	TRBJ2-3	TGTGCCAGCAGTCTCCCGGGACAGGGGTTAGCGGGAGGAGATACGCAGTATTTT	CASSLPGQGLAGGDTQYF
TRBV30	.	12	.	TRBJ2-7	TGTGCCTGGAGTGGACAGGTTGGCGAGCAGTACTTC	CAWSGQVGEQYF
TRBV5-4	.	15	.	TRBJ1-1	TGTGCCAGCAGCTTGTTGGCAGGCGCGAACACTGAAGCTTTCTTT	CASSLLAGANTEAFF
TRBV28	.	14	.	TRBJ1-1	TGTGCCAGCAGTATCACCCATTTAGGTGCTGAAGCTTTCTTT	CASSITHLGAEAFF
TRBV2	.	15	.	TRBJ1-2	TGTGCCAGCAGTGAGCCCAGGACAGTTTCCTATGGCTACACCTTC	CASSEPRTVSYGYTF
TRBV7-2	.	17	.	TRBJ2-1	TGTGCCAGCAGCTTTCCCGTTGGTAGCTCCTCTCCCAATGAGCAGTTCTTC	CASSFPVGSSSPNEQFF
TRBV2	.	13	TRBD1	TRBJ1-2	TGTGCCAGCACTGGGACAGGGAACTATGGCTACACCTTC	CASTGTGNYGYTF
TRBV12-3/TRBV12-4	.	13	.	TRBJ1-2	TGTGCCAGCAGTTTAGAACAGGGAAGTTTCTACACCTTC	CASSLEQGSFYTF
TRBV30	.	16	.	TRBJ2-3	TGTGCCTGGAGTGTACAAGGGACCCCCCACACAGATACGCAGTATTTT	CAWSVQGTPHTDTQYF
TRBV6-2/TRBV6-3	.	14	.	TRBJ1-1	TGTGCCAGCAGTCACCCTAGGGGTGAAACTGAAGCTTTCTTT	CASSHPRGETEAFF